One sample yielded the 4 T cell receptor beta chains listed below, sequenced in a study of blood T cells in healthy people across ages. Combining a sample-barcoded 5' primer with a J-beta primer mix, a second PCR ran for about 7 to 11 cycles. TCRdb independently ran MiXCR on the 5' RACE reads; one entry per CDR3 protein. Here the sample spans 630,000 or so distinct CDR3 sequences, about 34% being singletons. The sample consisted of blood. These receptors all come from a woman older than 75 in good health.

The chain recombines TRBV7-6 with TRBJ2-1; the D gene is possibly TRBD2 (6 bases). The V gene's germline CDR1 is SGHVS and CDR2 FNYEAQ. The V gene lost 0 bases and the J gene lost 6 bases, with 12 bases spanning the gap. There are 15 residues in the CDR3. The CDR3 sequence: CASSLADPGGNEQFF. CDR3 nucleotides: TGTGCCAGCAGCTTAGCGGACCCCGGGGGCAATGAGCAGTTCTTC.

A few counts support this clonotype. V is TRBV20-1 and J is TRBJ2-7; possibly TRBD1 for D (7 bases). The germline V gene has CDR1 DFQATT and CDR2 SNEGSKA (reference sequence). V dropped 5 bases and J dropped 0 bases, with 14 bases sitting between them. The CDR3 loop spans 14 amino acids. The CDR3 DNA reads TGCAGTGCTCGATCAGGGGGGAGCTCCTACGAGCAGTACTTC. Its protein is CSARSGGSSYEQYF.

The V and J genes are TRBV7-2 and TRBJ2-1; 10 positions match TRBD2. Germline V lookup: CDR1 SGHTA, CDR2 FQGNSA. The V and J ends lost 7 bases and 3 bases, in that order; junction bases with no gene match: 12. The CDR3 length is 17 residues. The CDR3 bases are TGTGCCAGCACCCGACGCAGTAGGACTAGCGGCTACAATGAGCAGTTCTTC. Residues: CASTRRSRTSGYNEQFF.

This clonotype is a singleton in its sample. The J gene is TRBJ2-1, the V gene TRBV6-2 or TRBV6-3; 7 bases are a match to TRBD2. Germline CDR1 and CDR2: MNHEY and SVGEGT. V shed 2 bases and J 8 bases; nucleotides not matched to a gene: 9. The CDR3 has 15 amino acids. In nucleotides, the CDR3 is TGTGCCAGCAGTTACAGGCTAGCGGTGGACGATGAGCAGTTCTTC. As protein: CASSYRLAVDDEQFF.